Sequencing of this T cell receptor (beta chain) was carried out in a study of blood T cell repertoires in COVID-19. Overall study context: COVID-19 samples, acute and convalescent, were from the United States, Italy and Spain. Nucleic acid was either cDNA or gDNA, and it came from T cells, B-cell-depleted T cells, or PBMCs.

Authors' methods: The assay estimated nucleated cells by amplifying reference gene primers. Measured with immunoSEQ multiplex PCR; TCRdb has only the in-frame clones, and not every one. V, J and clone size are taken as reported in that table, and D and trimming were inferred from the DNA itself. The table lists 250,000 to 400,000 clones, roughly 90% of them singletons. Germline CDR1 reads LNHDA; CDR2 reads SQIVND (reference sequence). Trimming removed 9 bases from V and 7 bases from J; junction bases left unmatched: 7. CDR3 length: 13 amino acids. This clone was counted a single time. Sequencing was carried out using peripheral blood. The TCR originated in a woman in her twenties or thirties with COVID-19, enrolled during active disease. The chain recombines TRBV19 with TRBJ2-1; the match to TRBD1 covers 9 bases. The chain's CDR3 is CASSGTGLNEQFF. DNA for the CDR3: TGTGCCAGCTCCGGGACAGGGTTGAATGAGCAGTTCTTC.